The rows below give T cell receptor beta chains drawn from one sample of a study of blood T cell repertoires in COVID-19. Libraries were prepared by immunoSEQ multiplex PCR; TCRdb keeps only in-frame clonotypes and omits some of them. The profile shows 200,000 or so clones, 88% of them singletons. Sample: PBMCs or T cells enriched from blood (not recorded which). Every receptor here comes from a woman in her thirties who had been exposed to COVID-19. Each CDR3 is given with its conserved first and last residue. Each record gives: J gene, D gene, V gene, clone size, CDR3 protein, CDR3 DNA. The D gene is left open where the match is weak. A row's size may be missing; if present it is once, few, many or a size class.

J gene: TRBJ2-3; D gene: TRBD1; V gene: TRBV14; clone size: .; CDR3 protein: CASSPWAGQVTDTQYF; CDR3 DNA: TGTGCCAGCAGCCCGTGGGCGGGACAGGTCACAGATACGCAGTATTTT
J gene: TRBJ2-7; D gene: TRBD1; V gene: TRBV5-1; clone size: .; CDR3 protein: CASSWQGASYEQYF; CDR3 DNA: TGCGCCAGCAGTTGGCAGGGGGCCTCCTACGAGCAGTACTTC
J gene: TRBJ1-3; D gene: .; V gene: TRBV29-1; clone size: .; CDR3 protein: CSVETSGNTIYF; CDR3 DNA: TGCAGCGTTGAAACTTCTGGAAACACCATATATTTT
J gene: TRBJ1-1; D gene: TRBD1; V gene: TRBV29-1; clone size: .; CDR3 protein: CSALTGGTEAFF; CDR3 DNA: TGCAGCGCCCTGACAGGGGGCACTGAAGCTTTCTTT
J gene: TRBJ1-1; D gene: TRBD1; V gene: TRBV18; clone size: .; CDR3 protein: CASSPLTGQGSEAFF; CDR3 DNA: TGTGCCAGCTCACCACTCACCGGACAGGGCTCTGAAGCTTTCTTT
J gene: TRBJ2-3; D gene: TRBD1; V gene: TRBV6-5; clone size: .; CDR3 protein: CASRRTGEVDTQYF; CDR3 DNA: TGTGCCAGCAGAAGGACAGGAGAGGTAGATACGCAGTATTTT
J gene: TRBJ2-7; D gene: TRBD1; V gene: TRBV2; clone size: .; CDR3 protein: CASSVRRTGLGEQYF; CDR3 DNA: TGTGCCAGCAGTGTGCGAAGGACAGGTCTTGGGGAGCAGTACTTC
J gene: TRBJ2-3; D gene: .; V gene: TRBV5-1; clone size: few; CDR3 protein: CASSSRGTDTQYF; CDR3 DNA: TGCGCCAGCAGCTCTCGGGGCACAGATACGCAGTATTTT
J gene: TRBJ1-2; D gene: TRBD1; V gene: TRBV6-5; clone size: .; CDR3 protein: CASSYSQGATTF; CDR3 DNA: TGTGCCAGCAGTTACTCTCAGGGGGCTACCACCTTC
J gene: TRBJ1-1; D gene: .; V gene: TRBV6-4; clone size: .; CDR3 protein: CASSTDGMNTEAFF; CDR3 DNA: TGTGCCAGCAGTACGGACGGGATGAACACTGAAGCTTTCTTT
J gene: TRBJ2-2; D gene: TRBD2; V gene: TRBV2; clone size: .; CDR3 protein: CASSFSGSNTGELFF; CDR3 DNA: TGTGCCAGCAGTTTTAGCGGGAGTAACACCGGGGAGCTGTTTTTT
J gene: TRBJ2-7; D gene: .; V gene: TRBV2; clone size: .; CDR3 protein: CASSGWEGEYF; CDR3 DNA: TGTGCCAGCAGTGGGTGGGAAGGGGAGTACTTC
J gene: TRBJ2-1; D gene: .; V gene: TRBV28; clone size: .; CDR3 protein: CASSDGVLQVNNEQFF; CDR3 DNA: TGTGCCAGCAGCGATGGGGTCTTACAGGTGAACAATGAGCAGTTCTTC
J gene: TRBJ2-7; D gene: TRBD1; V gene: TRBV18; clone size: .; CDR3 protein: CASSPHSGQGGEQYF; CDR3 DNA: TGTGCCAGCTCACCACATAGCGGACAGGGGGGCGAGCAGTACTTC
J gene: TRBJ2-2; D gene: .; V gene: TRBV19; clone size: .; CDR3 protein: CASSIDWTVAGELFF; CDR3 DNA: TGTGCCAGTAGTATAGATTGGACAGTCGCCGGGGAGCTGTTTTTT
J gene: TRBJ1-4; D gene: .; V gene: TRBV4-2; clone size: .; CDR3 protein: CASSHAGATNEKLFF; CDR3 DNA: TGTGCCAGCAGCCATGCAGGGGCGACTAATGAAAAACTGTTTTTT